The present T cell receptor beta chain was sequenced within a study of STAT5B mutations in CD4+ large granular lymphocyte leukemia. The germline V gene encodes CDR1 SGHDT and CDR2 YYEEEE. Losses at the gene ends were 7 bases for V and 6 bases for J; bases not matched to a gene: 21. This CDR3 has 18 residues. As regards this clone: The antigen is undetermined.

General study findings and limits: Compared with healthy controls (2/35), patient top clones favored TRBV06 (8/27).

The method was immunoSEQ multiplex PCR; TCRdb's version includes in-frame clones alone and lacks a portion of them. The repertoire has around 32,000 clones, 70% to 80% of them found once; the top ten carry over 0.4%. The sample consisted of CD4+ T cells from blood buffy coats. The chain uses TRBV5-6 and TRBJ2-4; 8 bases are a match to TRBD2. The TCR was taken from a human donor in good health. In nucleotides, the CDR3 is TGTGCCAGCTACCCAGCCATAGCCTCGGGGGCGGGGGGAAACATTCAGTACTTC. It translates to CASYPAIASGAGGNIQYF.